Listed below are T cell receptor beta chains from one sample, sequenced in a study of blood T cell repertoires in COVID-19. Produced via immunoSEQ multiplex PCR; TCRdb's table is partial and in-frame only. The sample consists of roughly 200,000 clones, 85% of them appearing once. The source material was PBMCs or T cells enriched from blood (not recorded which). These receptors were obtained from a man aged 35 to 55 who had recovered from COVID-19. CDR3s include the opening cysteine and the closing phenylalanine or tryptophan. A D gene is named only where the DNA matches it firmly. Some rows have no size entry. The others give once, few or many, or a class for an expanded clone.

>-|TRBV7-6|-|TRBJ2-1
CASSLAVAKIAASSYNEQFF
TGTGCCAGCAGCTTAGCGGTAGCGAAAATAGCAGCAAGCTCCTACAATGAGCAGTTCTTC
>-|TRBV6-5|-|TRBJ1-4
CASSYRVATNEKLFF
TGTGCCAGCAGTTACCGTGTAGCAACTAATGAAAAACTGTTTTTT
>TRBD1|TRBV27|-|TRBJ1-4
CASSTGGSPTNEKLFF
TGTGCCAGCAGTACAGGGGGCTCCCCAACTAATGAAAAACTGTTTTTT
>-|TRBV28|-|TRBJ1-1
CASSFGDSEAFF
TGTGCCAGCAGTTTTGGGGACTCCGAAGCTTTCTTT
>-|TRBV6-5|-|TRBJ2-7
CASSYRESYEQYF
TGTGCCAGCAGTTACCGGGAATCCTACGAGCAGTACTTC
>-|TRBV25-1|-|TRBJ1-2
CASTGTSDNYGYTF
TGTGCCAGCACCGGGACATCTGATAACTATGGCTACACCTTC
>TRBD2|TRBV19|-|TRBJ2-7
CASSIVGTSDAQYF
TGTGCCAGTAGTATAGTGGGGACTAGCGACGCGCAGTACTTC
>-|TRBV27|-|TRBJ1-1
CASSLAEGAEAFF
TGTGCCAGCAGTTTGGCAGAGGGAGCTGAAGCTTTCTTT
>TRBD1|TRBV9|-|TRBJ1-6
CASSAGTGYNSPLHF
TGTGCCAGCAGCGCCGGGACAGGTTATAATTCACCCCTCCACTTT
>-|TRBV2|-|TRBJ1-3
CASSIPLDGTRNSGNTIYF
TGTGCCAGCAGTATACCCCTCGACGGGACACGAAACTCTGGAAACACCATATATTTT
>-|TRBV6-5|-|TRBJ1-1
CASLFKDRNTEAFF
TGTGCCAGCCTATTTAAAGACAGGAACACTGAAGCTTTCTTT
>TRBD1|TRBV19|-|TRBJ2-7
CASSRRAWDRISYEQYF
TGTGCCAGTAGTCGACGGGCCTGGGACAGGATCTCCTACGAGCAGTACTTC
>-|TRBV6-5|few|TRBJ2-7
CASSTQGSYEQYF
TGTGCCAGCAGCACCCAGGGGTCCTACGAGCAGTACTTC
>-|TRBV7-3|-|TRBJ2-2
CASSQTGNTGELFF
TGTGCCAGCAGCCAAACAGGGAACACCGGGGAGCTGTTTTTT
>-|TRBV24-1|-|TRBJ1-1
CATSDFPVTEAFF
TGTGCCACCAGTGATTTCCCGGTGACTGAAGCTTTCTTT
>-|TRBV6-1|-|TRBJ2-6
CASSEGDRRIFSGANVLTF
TGTGCCAGCAGTGAAGGTGACAGGAGAATCTTCTCTGGGGCCAACGTCCTGACTTTC
>TRBD2|TRBV27|-|TRBJ2-3
CASSVTSGTPDTQYF
TGTGCCAGCTCTGTAACTAGCGGGACCCCAGATACGCAGTATTTT
>TRBD2|TRBV5-4|-|TRBJ2-1
CASSSGTSGFGQFF
TGTGCCAGCAGCTCCGGGACTAGCGGGTTCGGGCAGTTCTTC
>-|TRBV5-6|-|TRBJ1-3
CASSTLVGGSGNTIYF
TGTGCCAGCAGCACCCTCGTCGGGGGGTCTGGAAACACCATATATTTT
>-|TRBV10-2|-|TRBJ1-1
CASSESGGGNTEAFF
TGCGCCAGCAGTGAGTCGGGGGGTGGGAACACTGAAGCTTTCTTT
>-|TRBV5-1|-|TRBJ2-3
CASSGQLTDTQYF
TGCGCCAGCAGCGGACAACTCACAGATACGCAGTATTTT
>-|TRBV25-1|-|TRBJ2-7
CASSDNLAPTGVQYF
TGTGCCAGCAGTGATAACCTAGCACCAACGGGCGTGCAGTACTTC
>-|TRBV19|-|TRBJ1-3
CASSNRAGNTIYF
TGTGCCAGTAGTAACAGGGCGGGAAACACCATATATTTT
>TRBD1|TRBV24-1|few|TRBJ1-3
CATNKQGMENTIYF
TGTGCCACAAACAAACAGGGGATGGAAAACACCATATATTTT
>-|TRBV19|-|TRBJ2-3
CASSIKQGRTDTQYF
TGTGCCAGTAGTATTAAACAGGGCCGCACAGATACGCAGTATTTT
>TRBD2|TRBV7-2|-|TRBJ2-1
CASSLTGTSGPEQFF
TGTGCCAGCAGCTTAACCGGGACTAGCGGGCCTGAGCAGTTCTTC
>TRBD1|TRBV19|-|TRBJ1-2
CARVAIRLGQGNGYTF
TGTGCCAGGGTAGCAATTCGACTCGGACAGGGAAATGGCTACACCTTC
>-|TRBV3-1/TRBV3-2|-|TRBJ1-2
CASSQGGGLVYGYTF
TGTGCCAGCAGTCAGGGTGGGGGCCTTGTCTATGGCTACACCTTC
>TRBD1|TRBV5-6|-|TRBJ1-1
CASSLGDRVGTEAFF
TGTGCCAGCAGCTTGGGGGACAGGGTCGGCACTGAAGCTTTCTTT
>-|TRBV10-2|-|TRBJ2-7
CASGGHPYEQYF
TGCGCCAGCGGAGGCCACCCCTACGAGCAGTACTTC
>TRBD1|TRBV7-2|-|TRBJ1-1
CASSPRTGAPVGTEAFF
TGTGCCAGCAGCCCCCGGACAGGAGCCCCCGTAGGCACTGAAGCTTTCTTT
>-|TRBV9|-|TRBJ1-1
CASSVVTQMNTEAFF
TGTGCCAGCAGCGTAGTGACACAGATGAACACTGAAGCTTTCTTT
>-|TRBV4-1|once|TRBJ1-6
CASSQGVQPMNSPLHF
TGCGCCAGCAGCCAAGGAGTACAGCCGATGAATTCACCCCTCCACTTT
>TRBD1|TRBV2|-|TRBJ2-5
CASATGTGGQETQYF
TGTGCCAGCGCCACCGGGACAGGGGGCCAAGAGACCCAGTACTTC
>-|TRBV6-5|-|TRBJ1-5
CASSYSGGDSQPQHF
TGTGCCAGCAGTTACTCGGGGGGGGATAGTCAGCCCCAGCATTTT
>-|TRBV14|few|TRBJ1-2
CASSRAVAYNGYTF
TGTGCCAGCAGCCGGGCAGTCGCTTATAATGGCTACACCTTC
>TRBD1|TRBV5-1|-|TRBJ1-5
CASSLGQGFNQPQHF
TGCGCCAGCAGCTTGGGACAGGGGTTCAATCAGCCCCAGCATTTT
>-|TRBV12-3/TRBV12-4|few|TRBJ2-2
CASSPQGELFF
TGTGCCAGCAGCCCCCAAGGGGAGCTGTTTTTT
>-|TRBV15|-|TRBJ1-5
CATRDGGGYQPQHF
TGTGCCACCAGAGATGGTGGGGGCTATCAGCCCCAGCATTTT
>-|TRBV29-1|-|TRBJ2-7
CSVGGAAYEQYF
TGCAGCGTTGGTGGGGCGGCCTACGAGCAGTACTTC
>-|TRBV4-3|-|TRBJ2-7
CASSQDVRRGPLYEQYF
TGCGCCAGCAGCCAAGATGTCAGGAGGGGCCCTCTGTACGAGCAGTACTTC